This T cell receptor beta chain was found in a study of cytomegalovirus exposure and HLA in healthy donors. 60 Vbeta and 13 Jbeta primers were used in PCR. Generated by immunoSEQ multiplex PCR, the TCRdb table keeps only in-frame clones and is missing some. This table holds roughly 120,000 clones, around 63% found once. Germline V gene data show CDR1 as MDHEN and CDR2 as SYDVKM. The germline V and J ends were trimmed by 5 bases and 0 bases, with 9 bases remaining between them. The CDR3 has 14 residues. The clonotype comes from a man aged 35 to 55 in good health and CMV-seropositive. Sequences were obtained from PBMCs. This chain joins TRBV28 and TRBJ2-3, with D possibly being TRBD2 (6 bases). The chain's CDR3 is CASSPGTSTDTQYF. CDR3 in DNA: TGTGCCAGCAGTCCCGGGACTAGCACAGATACGCAGTATTTT.